This T cell receptor beta chain is from a study of cytomegalovirus exposure and HLA in healthy donors. The method was immunoSEQ multiplex PCR; TCRdb's version includes in-frame clones alone and lacks a portion of them. Among about 130,000 clones listed, 88% were seen once. With regard to this clone: Its antigen is unknown.

Overall study results and limits: The authors listed around 150 TCR beta chains as cytomegalovirus-associated.

Germline V gene sequence: CDR1 SGHRS, CDR2 YFSETQ. The CDR3 has 17 amino acids. Trimming stripped 1 base from V and 3 bases from J, with 17 bases between. The chain joins TRBV5-1 to TRBJ2-1; a possible D gene is TRBD2 (5 bases). Material: PBMCs. The sequence was obtained from a man aged 30-40 years in good health and CMV-seronegative. In nucleotides, the CDR3 is TGCGCCAGCAGCTTGAATTCAGCTTCAAGCGGCTACAATGAGCAGTTCTTC. Its translation: CASSLNSASSGYNEQFF.